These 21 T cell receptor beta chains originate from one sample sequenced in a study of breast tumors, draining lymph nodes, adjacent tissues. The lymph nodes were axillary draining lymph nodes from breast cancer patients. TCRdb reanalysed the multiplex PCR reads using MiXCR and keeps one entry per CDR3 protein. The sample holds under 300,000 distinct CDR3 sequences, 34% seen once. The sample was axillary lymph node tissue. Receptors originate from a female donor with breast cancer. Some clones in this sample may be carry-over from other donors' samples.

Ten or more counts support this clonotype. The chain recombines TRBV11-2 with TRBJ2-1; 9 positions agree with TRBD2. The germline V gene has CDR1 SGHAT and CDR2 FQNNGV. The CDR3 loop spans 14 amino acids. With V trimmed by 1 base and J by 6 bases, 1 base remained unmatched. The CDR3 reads CASSLGLAANEQFF. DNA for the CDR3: TGTGCCAGCAGCTTAGGACTAGCGGCCAATGAGCAGTTCTTC.

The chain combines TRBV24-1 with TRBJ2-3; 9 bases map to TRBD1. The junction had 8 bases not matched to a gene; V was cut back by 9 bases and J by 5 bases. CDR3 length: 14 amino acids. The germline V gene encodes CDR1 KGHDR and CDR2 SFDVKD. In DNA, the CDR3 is TGTGCCACCCCCACCGGGACAGGGAAAGATACGCAGTATTTT. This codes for CATPTGTGKDTQYF.

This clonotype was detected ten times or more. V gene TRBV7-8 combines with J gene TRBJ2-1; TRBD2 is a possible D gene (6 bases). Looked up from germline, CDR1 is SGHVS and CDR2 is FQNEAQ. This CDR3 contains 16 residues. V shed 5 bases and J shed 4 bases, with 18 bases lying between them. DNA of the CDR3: TGTGCCAGCAGCCGAAATTTGGGACTGACTTACAATGAGCAGTTCTTC. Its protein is CASSRNLGLTYNEQFF.

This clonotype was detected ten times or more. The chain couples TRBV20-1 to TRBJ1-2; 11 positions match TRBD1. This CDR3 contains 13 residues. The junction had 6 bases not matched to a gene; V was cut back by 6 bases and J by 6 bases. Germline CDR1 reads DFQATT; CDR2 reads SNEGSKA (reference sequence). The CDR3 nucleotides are TGCAGTGCCGGGACAGGGGGTTTTGATGGCTACACCTTC. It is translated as CSAGTGGFDGYTF.

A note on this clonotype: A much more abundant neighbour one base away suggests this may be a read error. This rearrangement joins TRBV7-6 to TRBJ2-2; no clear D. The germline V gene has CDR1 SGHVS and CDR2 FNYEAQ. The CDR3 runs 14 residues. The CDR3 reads CAGSFSQNTGELFF. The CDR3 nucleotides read TGTGCCGGCAGCTTTTCTCAGAACACCGGGGAGCTGTTTTTT.

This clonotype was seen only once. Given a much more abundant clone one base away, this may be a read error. For the CDR3, the DNA is TGTGCCAGTAGTGTGGGATGGACTGAAGAGACCCAGTACTTC. Translation gives CASSVGWTEETQYF. The V and J genes are TRBV19 and TRBJ2-5, with D perhaps matching TRBD2 (5 bases). The germline V gene has CDR1 LNHDA and CDR2 SQIVND (reference sequence). The CDR3 has 14 amino acids. The germline V and J ends were trimmed by 5 bases and 3 bases, with 13 bases remaining between them. Full variable domain (remainder filled in from reference TRBV19 and TRBJ2-5): DGGITQSPKYLFRKEGQNVTLSCEQNLNHDAMYWYRQDPGQGLRLIYYSQIVNDFQKGDIAEGYSVSREKKESFPLTVTSAQKNPTAFYLCASSVGWTEETQYFGPGTRLLVL.

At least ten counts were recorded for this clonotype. The DNA of the CDR3 is TGTGCCAGCACCAAGGGGGATCGCGGTGGAAACACCATATATTTT. Translating gives CASTKGDRGGNTIYF. The rearrangement links TRBV11-3 to TRBJ1-3, with D perhaps TRBD1 (6 bases). This CDR3 is 15 amino acids long. V was trimmed by 7 bases and J by 3 bases, leaving 16 bases between them. The V gene's germline CDR1 is SGHNT and CDR2 YENEEA.

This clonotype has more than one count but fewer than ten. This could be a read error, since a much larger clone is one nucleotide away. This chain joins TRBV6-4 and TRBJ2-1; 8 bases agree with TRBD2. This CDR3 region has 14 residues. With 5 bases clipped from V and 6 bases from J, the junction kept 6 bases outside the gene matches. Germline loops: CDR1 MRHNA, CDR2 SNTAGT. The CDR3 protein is CASSPVAGTNEQFF. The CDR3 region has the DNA TGTGCCAGCAGTCCGGTAGCGGGAACCAATGAGCAGTTCTTC.

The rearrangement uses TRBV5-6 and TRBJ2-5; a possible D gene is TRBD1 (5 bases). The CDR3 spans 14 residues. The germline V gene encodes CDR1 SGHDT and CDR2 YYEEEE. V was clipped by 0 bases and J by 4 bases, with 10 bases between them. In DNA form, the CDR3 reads TGTGCCAGCAGCTTGGAGCCTACAGGAGAGACCCAGTACTTC. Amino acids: CASSLEPTGETQYF.

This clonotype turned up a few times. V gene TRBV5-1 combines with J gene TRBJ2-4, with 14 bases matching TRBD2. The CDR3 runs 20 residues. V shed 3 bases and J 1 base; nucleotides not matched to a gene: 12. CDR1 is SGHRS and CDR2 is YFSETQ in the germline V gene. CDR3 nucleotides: TGCGCCAGCAGCTGGGGGACTAGCGGGAGTGAGGTTGGGGCCAAAAACATTCAGTACTTC. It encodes CASSWGTSGSEVGAKNIQYF.

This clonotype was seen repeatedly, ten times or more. The CDR3, as DNA: TGTGCCACCCTCGGGGGGACTAGCAATGAGCAGTTCTTC. The encoded protein is CATLGGTSNEQFF. This chain uses TRBV10-3 with TRBJ2-1, with 8 bases identical to TRBD2. After removal of 10 bases from V and 6 bases from J, the junction contained 8 bases not matched to a gene. Germline V gene sequence: CDR1 ENHRY, CDR2 SYGVKD. CDR3 size: 13 residues.

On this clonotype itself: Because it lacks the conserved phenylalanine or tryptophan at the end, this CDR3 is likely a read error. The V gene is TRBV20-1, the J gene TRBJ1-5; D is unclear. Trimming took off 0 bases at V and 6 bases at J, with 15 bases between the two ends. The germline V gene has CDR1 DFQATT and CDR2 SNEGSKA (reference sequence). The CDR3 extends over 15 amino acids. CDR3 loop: CSAREGWGGGQPQHG. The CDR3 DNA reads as TGCAGTGCTAGAGAAGGGTGGGGAGGAGGTCAGCCCCAGCATGGT.

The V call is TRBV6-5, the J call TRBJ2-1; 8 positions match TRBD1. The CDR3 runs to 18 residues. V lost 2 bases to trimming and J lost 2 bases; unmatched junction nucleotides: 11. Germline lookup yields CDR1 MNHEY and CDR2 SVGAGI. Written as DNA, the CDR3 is TGTGCCAGCAGTTACCGCACCTTCCCGGGACAGGCCTACAATGAGCAGTTCTTC. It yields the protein CASSYRTFPGQAYNEQFF.

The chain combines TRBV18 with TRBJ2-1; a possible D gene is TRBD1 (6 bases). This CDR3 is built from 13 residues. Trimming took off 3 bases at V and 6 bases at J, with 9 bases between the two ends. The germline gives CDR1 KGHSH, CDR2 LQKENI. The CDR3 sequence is CASSPYRANEQFF. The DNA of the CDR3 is TGTGCCAGCTCACCCTACAGGGCCAATGAGCAGTTCTTC. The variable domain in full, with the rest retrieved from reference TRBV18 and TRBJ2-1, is NAGVMQNPRHLVRRRGQEARLRCSPMKGHSHVYWYRQLPEEGLKFMVYLQKENIIDESGMPKERFSAEFPKEGPSILRIQQVVRGDSAAYFCASSPYRANEQFFGPGTRLTVL.

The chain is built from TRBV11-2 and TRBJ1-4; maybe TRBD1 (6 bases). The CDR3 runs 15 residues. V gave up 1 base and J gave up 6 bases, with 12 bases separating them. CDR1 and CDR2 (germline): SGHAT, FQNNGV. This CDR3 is CASSLVGGGYEKLFF. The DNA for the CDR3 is TGTGCCAGCAGCTTAGTAGGGGGAGGTTATGAAAAACTGTTTTTT. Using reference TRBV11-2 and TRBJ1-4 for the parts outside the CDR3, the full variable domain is EAGVAQSPRYKIIEKRQSVAFWCNPISGHATLYWYQQILGQGPKLLIQFQNNGVVDDSQLPKDRFSAERLKGVDSTLKIQPAKLEDSAVYLCASSLVGGGYEKLFFGSGTQLSVL.

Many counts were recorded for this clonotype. Here the CDR3 reads CASSFGQTNSPLHF. The CDR3 region has the DNA TGCGCCAGCAGCTTTGGGCAGACAAATTCACCCCTCCACTTT. The J gene is TRBJ1-6, the V gene TRBV5-1; no firm D call. CDR1 is SGHRS and CDR2 is YFSETQ in the germline V gene. The CDR3 extends over 14 amino acids. Trimming took 2 bases from V and 7 from J, leaving 10 bases between them.

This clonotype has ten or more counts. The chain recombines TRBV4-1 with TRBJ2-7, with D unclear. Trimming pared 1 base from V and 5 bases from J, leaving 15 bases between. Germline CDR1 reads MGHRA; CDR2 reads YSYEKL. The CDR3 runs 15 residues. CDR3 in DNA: TGCGCCAGCAGCCAAGGAAGTGGCCAGCGCCACGAGCAGTACTTC. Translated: CASSQGSGQRHEQYF.

The CDR3 reads CASSSGRWNTQYF. The CDR3 region has the DNA TGTGCCAGCAGTAGCGGGAGGTGGAATACGCAGTATTTT. This sequence joins TRBV9 and TRBJ2-3, with 10 bases identical to TRBD2. Germline CDR1 SGDLS, CDR2 YYNGEE. Trimming cost V 5 bases and J 7 bases; bases outside gene matches: 4. CDR3 length equals 13 residues.

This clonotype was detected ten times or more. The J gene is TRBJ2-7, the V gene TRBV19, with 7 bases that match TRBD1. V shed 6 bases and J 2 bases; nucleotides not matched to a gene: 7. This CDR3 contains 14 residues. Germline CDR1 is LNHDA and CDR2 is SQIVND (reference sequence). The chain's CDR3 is CASRQTGITYEQYF. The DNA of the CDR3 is TGTGCCAGTAGGCAGACAGGGATAACCTACGAGCAGTACTTC.

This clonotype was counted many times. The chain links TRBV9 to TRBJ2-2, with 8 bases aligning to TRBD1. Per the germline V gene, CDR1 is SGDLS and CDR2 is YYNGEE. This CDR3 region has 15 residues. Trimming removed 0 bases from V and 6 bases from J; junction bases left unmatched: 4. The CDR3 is CASSVGQGQSGELFF. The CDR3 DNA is TGTGCCAGCAGCGTAGGACAGGGGCAGTCCGGGGAGCTGTTTTTT.

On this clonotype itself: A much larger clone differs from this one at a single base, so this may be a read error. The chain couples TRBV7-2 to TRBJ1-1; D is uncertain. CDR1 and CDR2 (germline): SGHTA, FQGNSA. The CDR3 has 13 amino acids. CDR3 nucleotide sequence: TGTGCCCGCAGCTTAGGCGCGAACACTGAAGCTTTCTTT. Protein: CARSLGANTEAFF.